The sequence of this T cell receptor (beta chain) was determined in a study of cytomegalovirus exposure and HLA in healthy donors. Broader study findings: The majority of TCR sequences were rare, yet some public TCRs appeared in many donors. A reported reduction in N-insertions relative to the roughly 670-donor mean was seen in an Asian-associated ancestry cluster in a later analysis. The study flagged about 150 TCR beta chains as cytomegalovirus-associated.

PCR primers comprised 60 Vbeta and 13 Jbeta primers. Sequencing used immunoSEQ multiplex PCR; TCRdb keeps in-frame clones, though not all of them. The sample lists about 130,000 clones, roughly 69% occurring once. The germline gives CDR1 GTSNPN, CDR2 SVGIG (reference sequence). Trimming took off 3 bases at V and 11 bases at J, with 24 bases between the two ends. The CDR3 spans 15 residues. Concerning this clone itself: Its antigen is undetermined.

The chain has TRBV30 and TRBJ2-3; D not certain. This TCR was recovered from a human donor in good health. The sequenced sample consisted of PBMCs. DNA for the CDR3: TGTGCCTGGAGGGGCGCAACCCATGGGCCATGTGGGCAGTATTTT. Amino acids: CAWRGATHGPCGQYF.